This record looks at one TCR beta chain sequence and its context. The length of the CDR3 is 13 residues. The germline V gene has CDR1 SNHLY and CDR2 FYNNEI. V dropped 2 bases and J dropped 7 bases, with 9 bases sitting between them. The sample comes from a study of cytomegalovirus exposure and HLA in healthy donors. Vbeta (60) and Jbeta (13) primers were used in the PCR. The method was immunoSEQ multiplex PCR; TCRdb's version includes in-frame clones alone and lacks a portion of them. The data hold approximately 260,000 clones, with 80% to 95% observed a single time. Donors were ostensibly healthy at sampling, although undocumented immune exposures were probable.

The material sequenced was PBMCs. The TCR originated in a girl aged 2 to 9 in good health and CMV-seronegative. The chain has TRBV2 and TRBJ1-3; D ambiguous. The CDR3 bases are TGTGCCAGCAGTGAATCCCCGAGGAACACCATATATTTT. Protein: CASSESPRNTIYF.